The clone carrying this T cell receptor beta chain was counted only a few times. Pregnant or lactating patients were excluded, as were those with uncontrolled infection or other autoimmune disease. Each diagnosis was grounded in clinical symptoms, serum thyroxine and TRAb, thyroid ultrasound, and orbital computed tomography. This entry is derived from a study of T cells in Graves' hyperthyroidism and ophthalmopathy. As for the study in general: Upon initial diagnosis and before any treatment, peripheral blood was collected.

CDR3 length equals 13 residues. Germline V CDR1 and CDR2: KGHDR, SFDVKD. The V segment lost 6 bases and the J segment 8 bases; nucleotides outside the gene matches: 7. RNA transcripts gave rise to amplified TCR beta CDR3 regions. With the HTBI primer set, the TCR CDR3 went through a first round of RT-PCR. TCRdb called the multiplex PCR reads again in MiXCR, with one record for every CDR3 protein. The sample carries around 600,000 distinct CDR3 sequences, approximately 14% recorded once. The material sequenced was blood. The clonotype comes from a young woman with Graves' hyperthyroidism. The V call is TRBV24-1, the J call TRBJ1-1, with 8 bases fitting TRBD1. Written as DNA, the CDR3 is TGTGCCACCAGTACGAGGGACAGGCCCGAAGCTTTCTTT. Residues: CATSTRDRPEAFF.